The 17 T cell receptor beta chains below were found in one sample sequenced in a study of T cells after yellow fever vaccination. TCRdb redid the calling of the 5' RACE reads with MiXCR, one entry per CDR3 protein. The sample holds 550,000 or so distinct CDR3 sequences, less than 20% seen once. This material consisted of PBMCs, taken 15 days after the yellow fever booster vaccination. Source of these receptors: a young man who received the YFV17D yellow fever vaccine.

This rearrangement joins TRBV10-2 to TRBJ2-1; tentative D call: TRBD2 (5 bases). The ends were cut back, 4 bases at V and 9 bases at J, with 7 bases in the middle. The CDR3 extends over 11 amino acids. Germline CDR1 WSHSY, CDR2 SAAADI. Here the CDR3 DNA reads TGCGCCAGCAGTGTAGCGCTTGAGCAGTTCTTC. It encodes CASSVALEQFF.

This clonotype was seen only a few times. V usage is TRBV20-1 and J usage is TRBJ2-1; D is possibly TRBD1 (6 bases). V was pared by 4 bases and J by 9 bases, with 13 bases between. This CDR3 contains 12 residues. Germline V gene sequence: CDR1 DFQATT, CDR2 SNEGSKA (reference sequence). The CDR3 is CSATALGGEQFF. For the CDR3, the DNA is TGCAGTGCTACCGCGCTAGGGGGTGAGCAGTTCTTC.

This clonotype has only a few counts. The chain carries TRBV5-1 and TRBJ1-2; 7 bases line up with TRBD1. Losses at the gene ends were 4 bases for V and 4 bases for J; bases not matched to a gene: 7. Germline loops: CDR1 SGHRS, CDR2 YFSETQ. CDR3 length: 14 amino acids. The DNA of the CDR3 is TGCGCCAGCAGCCGGGAGGGACAGCTCTATGGCTACACCTTC. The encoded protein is CASSREGQLYGYTF.

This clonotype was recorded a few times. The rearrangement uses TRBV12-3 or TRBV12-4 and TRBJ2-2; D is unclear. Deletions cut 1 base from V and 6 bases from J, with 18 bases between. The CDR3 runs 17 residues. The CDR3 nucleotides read TGTGCCAGCAGTTTAGGAATCTCCTCGACGATTCCCGGGGAGCTGTTTTTT. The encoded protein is CASSLGISSTIPGELFF.

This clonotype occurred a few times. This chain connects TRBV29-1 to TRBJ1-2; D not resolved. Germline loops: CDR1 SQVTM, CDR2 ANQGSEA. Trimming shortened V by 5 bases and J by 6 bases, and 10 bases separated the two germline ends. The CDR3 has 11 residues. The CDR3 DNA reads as TGCAGCGTTCCAAAATCACATGGCTACACCTTC. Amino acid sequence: CSVPKSHGYTF.

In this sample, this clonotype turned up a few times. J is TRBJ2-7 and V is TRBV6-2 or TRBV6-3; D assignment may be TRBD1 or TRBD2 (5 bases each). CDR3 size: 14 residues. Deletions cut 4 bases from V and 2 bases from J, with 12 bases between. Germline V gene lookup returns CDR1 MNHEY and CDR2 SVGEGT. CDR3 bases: TGTGCCAGCAGTTCTTACCAGGGAGCCTACGAGCAGTACTTC. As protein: CASSSYQGAYEQYF.

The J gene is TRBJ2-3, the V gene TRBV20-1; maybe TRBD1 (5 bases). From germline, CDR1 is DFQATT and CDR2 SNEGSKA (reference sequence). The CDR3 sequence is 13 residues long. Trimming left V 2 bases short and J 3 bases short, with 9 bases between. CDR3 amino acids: CSARQGITDTQYF. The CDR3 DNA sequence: TGCAGTGCTAGACAGGGTATAACAGATACGCAGTATTTT.

The CDR3 DNA reads TGTGCCAGCAGTGAATCTGGGTTCTCTACGAGGCAGTACTTC. This sequence encodes CASSESGFSTRQYF. The V and J genes are TRBV25-1 and TRBJ2-7, with unresolved D. This CDR3 spans 14 amino acids. Trimming removed 1 base from V and 9 bases from J, with 16 bases in between. Germline V gives CDR1 MGHDK, CDR2 SYGVNS.

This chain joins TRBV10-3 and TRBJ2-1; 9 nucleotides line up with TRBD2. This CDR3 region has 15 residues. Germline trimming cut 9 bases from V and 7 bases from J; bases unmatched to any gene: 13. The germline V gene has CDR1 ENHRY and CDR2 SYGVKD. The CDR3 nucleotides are TGTGCCATGCAGGCCGGGACTAGCAGTGTGAATGAGCAGTTCTTC. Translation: CAMQAGTSSVNEQFF.

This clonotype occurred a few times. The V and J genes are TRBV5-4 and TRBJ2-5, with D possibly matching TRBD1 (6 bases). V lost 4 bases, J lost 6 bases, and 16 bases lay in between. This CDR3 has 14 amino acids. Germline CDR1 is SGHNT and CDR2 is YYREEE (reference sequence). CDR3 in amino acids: CASSRQEAGQTQYF. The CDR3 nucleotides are TGTGCCAGCAGCCGACAGGAGGCCGGACAGACCCAGTACTTC.

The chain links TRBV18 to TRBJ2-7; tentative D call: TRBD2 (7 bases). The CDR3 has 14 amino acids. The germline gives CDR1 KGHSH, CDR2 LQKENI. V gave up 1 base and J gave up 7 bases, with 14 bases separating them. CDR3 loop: CASSPRRGGEEQYF. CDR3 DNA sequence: TGTGCCAGCTCACCACGGAGGGGGGGAGAGGAGCAGTACTTC.

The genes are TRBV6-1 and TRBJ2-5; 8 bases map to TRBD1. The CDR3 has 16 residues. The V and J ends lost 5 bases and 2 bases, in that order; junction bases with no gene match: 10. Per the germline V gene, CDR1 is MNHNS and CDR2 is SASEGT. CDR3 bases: TGTGCCAGCAGTCGTGGTGGGACAGGCCGACAAGAGACCCAGTACTTC. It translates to CASSRGGTGRQETQYF.

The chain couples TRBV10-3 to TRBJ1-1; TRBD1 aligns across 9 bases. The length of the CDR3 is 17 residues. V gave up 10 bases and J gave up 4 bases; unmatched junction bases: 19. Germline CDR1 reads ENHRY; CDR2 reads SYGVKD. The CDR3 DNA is TGTGCCACCACCTTTTATAGGGTGGACAGGGGAGGCACTGAAGCTTTCTTT. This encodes CATTFYRVDRGGTEAFF.

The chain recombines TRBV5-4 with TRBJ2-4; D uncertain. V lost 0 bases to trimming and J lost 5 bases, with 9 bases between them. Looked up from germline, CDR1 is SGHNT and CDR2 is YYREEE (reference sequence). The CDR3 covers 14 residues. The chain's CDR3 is CASSLAVDQNIQYF. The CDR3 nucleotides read TGTGCCAGCAGCTTGGCTGTCGACCAAAACATTCAGTACTTC.

In nucleotides, the CDR3 is TGTGCCACCAGCAGAGAAGGGGGGACTGGGAGGGGTGAGCAGTTCTTC. It encodes CATSREGGTGRGEQFF. The chain couples TRBV15 to TRBJ2-1, with a tentative D call TRBD2 (7 bases). This CDR3 is built from 16 residues. Germline-derived CDR1 and CDR2 are LNHNV and YYDKDF (reference sequence). The V and J ends lost 0 bases and 9 bases respectively, with 18 bases between them.

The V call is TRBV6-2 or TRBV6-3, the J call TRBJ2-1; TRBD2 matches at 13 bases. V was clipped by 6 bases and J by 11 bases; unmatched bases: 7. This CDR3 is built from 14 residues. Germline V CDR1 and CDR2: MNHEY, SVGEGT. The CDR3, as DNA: TGTGCCAGCAGATTACTAGCGGGAGGGCCGAAGCAGTTCTTC. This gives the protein CASRLLAGGPKQFF.

The CDR3 coding sequence is TGTGCCAGCAGCTCCGGGGGGCGGAAGATTTCGAGCTCCTACGAGCAGTACTTC. Translating it yields CASSSGGRKISSSYEQYF. This rearrangement joins TRBV11-1 to TRBJ2-7; weak D call: TRBD2 (7 bases). V lost 4 bases and J lost 0, with 22 bases in between. From germline, CDR1 is SGHAT and CDR2 FQDESV (reference sequence). The CDR3 sequence is 18 residues long.